This T cell receptor (beta chain) was recorded in a study of vaccination and CD4 T cells after COVID-19. Looking at the study overall: Overlapping peptides covering the spike proteins of SARS-CoV-2, HCoV-NL63, HCoV-OC43 and HCoV-229E were added to stimulate cells.

Once obtained from cultured CD4+ T cells, the DNA was sequenced using the Oncomine TCR Beta short-read assay. TCRdb used MiXCR to reprocess the PCR reads, holding one entry per CDR3 protein. The sample gives approximately 17,000 distinct CDR3 sequences, roughly 43% of which show up once; 5% to 8% is in the top ten. The V and J ends lost 3 bases and 5 bases, in that order; junction bases with no gene match: 6. Germline V lookup: CDR1 LNHDA, CDR2 SQIVND (reference sequence). This CDR3 is 15 amino acids long. Points on this clonotype: Its antigen is unknown.

Treatment noted: roughly ten-day PBMC culture with coronavirus spike peptide pools or control peptides (ViraFEST assay). Per well, more than 1.5 million PBMCs were cultured in the presence of roughly 10 IU/ml IL-2 and approximately 10 ug/ml peptide pools. At both days 3 and 7, half the medium was replaced with fresh IL-2 medium. This specimen was CD4+ T cells from blood, cultured in vitro, taken after SARS-CoV-2 vaccination. This clonotype was obtained from a human donor who had recovered from COVID-19. The chain carries TRBV19 and TRBJ2-5; TRBD1 matches at 10 bases. CDR3 sequence (DNA): TGTGCCAGTAGTATGGCGACAGGGGGCCGGGAGACCCAGTACTTC. This gives the protein CASSMATGGRETQYF.